This T cell receptor beta chain derives from a study of siplizumab effects on memory and regulatory T cells. Study-wide results and caveats: Memory T cells appeared less diverse than naive cells, which seemed to contribute substantially to alloresponse. Unstimulated subsets accounted for the mapping of only a minor share of the clones that were alloreactive. In controls, about 28% of mappable alloreactive CD4+ clones were Treg-derived on average, versus about 75% with siplizumab.

Across a few donor pairs, the naive, memory, effector memory and TEMRA subsets were sequenced without stimulation. In the case of this clone: Its cognate antigen is unknown.

The CDR3 has 9 residues. Trimming removed 5 bases at V and 6 bases at J, with 2 bases between. CDR1 and CDR2 (germline): WNHNN, SYGVQD (reference sequence). Here immunoSEQ multiplex PCR was the method, and the copy in TCRdb shows in-frame clones only, minus some. The sample holds tens of thousands of clones, nearly 98% seen once. This sequence was found in a human donor in good health. The specimen sequenced was naive CD4+ T cells sorted from blood. The V gene is TRBV10-1, the J gene TRBJ2-7; no definite D call. CDR3 loop: CASSSEQYF. The CDR3 DNA follows: TGCGCCAGCAGTTCCGAGCAGTACTTC.